This T cell receptor beta chain was sequenced in a study of T cell repertoires in cytomegalovirus infection (dated by TCRdb to the late 2010s). Notes on the research overall: Because public TCR beta signatures pointed to carriage of CMV infection together with the matching HLA type, the HLA type of each donor mattered for the analysis.

This clonotype was observed at least ten times. Its antigen target is currently unknown. No quality values exist for individual bases; no much larger clone is one base distant. Beyond this particular receptor, the publication reports: Cumulative frequency of public TCR beta family members discriminated carriers of CMV infection plus the relevant HLA type in this cohort and an independent roughly 320-donor cohort. The ex vivo response was dominated by HLA-C-restricted CMV-specific TCR beta clonotypes, which also provided the single most frequent clonotype in two of eight donors.

Data came from an Illumina HiSeq 1500. TCRdb redid the processing of the public reads, applying fastp at Q25 and MiXCR, and retained in-frame beta chains. Rows with one shared CDR3 protein collapse into an entry with the most common genes and DNA. For this sample there are about 250,000 distinct CDR3 sequences; 12% appear just once. The ten top clones hold approximately 1.6% of the sample. The TCR comes from a human donor in good health (CMV status not recorded). Some clones in this sample may be carry-over from other donors' samples. Sequencing used PBMCs.

The CDR3 sequence is CSVPGPNYNEQFF. The sequenced DNA: TGCAGCGTCCCCGGCCCGAACTACAATGAGCAGTTCTTC. Recombination linked TRBV29-1 to TRBJ2-1, with the D gene not clear enough to name. Trimming costs V 6 bases and J 3 bases, and their ends lie 12 bases apart. From the cysteine through the phenylalanine, the CDR3 covers 13 amino acids. This entry keeps only the CDR3 DNA: 39 bases, framed from base 1. The CDR1 and CDR2 encoded by the germline V gene are SQVTM and ANQGSEA.